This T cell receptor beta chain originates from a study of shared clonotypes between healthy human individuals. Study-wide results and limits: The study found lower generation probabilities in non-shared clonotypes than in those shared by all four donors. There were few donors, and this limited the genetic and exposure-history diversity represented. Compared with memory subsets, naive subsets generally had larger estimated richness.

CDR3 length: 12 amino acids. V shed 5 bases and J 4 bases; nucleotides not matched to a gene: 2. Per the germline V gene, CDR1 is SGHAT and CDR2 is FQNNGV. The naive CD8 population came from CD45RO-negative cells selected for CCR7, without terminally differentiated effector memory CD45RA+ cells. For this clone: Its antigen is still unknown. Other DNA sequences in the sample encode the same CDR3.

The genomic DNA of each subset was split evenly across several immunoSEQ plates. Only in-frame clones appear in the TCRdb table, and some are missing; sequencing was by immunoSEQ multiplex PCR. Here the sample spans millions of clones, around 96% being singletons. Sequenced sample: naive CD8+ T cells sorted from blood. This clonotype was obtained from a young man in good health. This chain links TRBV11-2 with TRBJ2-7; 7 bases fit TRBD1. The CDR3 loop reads CASSPTGYEQYF. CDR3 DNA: TGTGCCAGCAGCCCGACAGGGTACGAGCAGTACTTC. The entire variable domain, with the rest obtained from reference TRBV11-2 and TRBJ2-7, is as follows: EAGVAQSPRYKIIEKRQSVAFWCNPISGHATLYWYQQILGQGPKLLIQFQNNGVVDDSQLPKDRFSAERLKGVDSTLKIQPAKLEDSAVYLCASSPTGYEQYFGPGTRLTVT.